This is a list of T cell receptor beta chains from one sample in a study of OX40 agonist ivuxolimab in advanced cancers. Clones were sequenced by immunoSEQ multiplex PCR, and TCRdb holds only the in-frame ones, with some missing. Here the sample spans around 30,000 clones, roughly 82% being singletons. This specimen consisted of CD4+ or CD8+ T cells sorted from blood, obtained in a trial of the OX40 agonist ivuxolimab. The source of these receptors is an adult with an advanced solid tumor such as melanoma, head and neck, liver or kidney cancer. Each CDR3 is given with its conserved first and last residue. The D gene is left open where the match is weak. Size values are once, few and many counts, or a class for expanded clones, and some rows have none.

V gene: TRBV6-5; clone size: .; J gene: TRBJ1-1; D gene: TRBD1; CDR3 protein: CASTRTGVNTEAFF; CDR3 DNA: TGTGCCAGCACGCGGACAGGTGTAAACACTGAAGCTTTCTTT
V gene: TRBV2; clone size: .; J gene: TRBJ1-3; D gene: .; CDR3 protein: CASSAQGANSGNTIYF; CDR3 DNA: TGTGCCAGCAGTGCTCAGGGCGCAAACTCTGGAAACACCATATATTTT
V gene: TRBV7-7; clone size: .; J gene: TRBJ2-1; D gene: TRBD2; CDR3 protein: CASSPVDGRAGREQFF; CDR3 DNA: TGTGCTAGCAGCCCAGTGGACGGGAGGGCCGGGCGTGAGCAGTTCTTC
V gene: TRBV15; clone size: .; J gene: TRBJ1-4; D gene: TRBD1; CDR3 protein: CATSRVTGFDEKLFF; CDR3 DNA: TGTGCCACCAGCAGGGTGACAGGGTTTGATGAAAAACTGTTTTTT
V gene: TRBV28; clone size: .; J gene: TRBJ1-4; D gene: TRBD1; CDR3 protein: CASGTGDLGANEKLFF; CDR3 DNA: TGTGCCAGCGGCACAGGGGATCTTGGAGCTAATGAAAAACTGTTTTTT
V gene: TRBV28; clone size: .; J gene: TRBJ2-5; D gene: TRBD1; CDR3 protein: CASSSTGFIVETQYF; CDR3 DNA: TGTGCCAGCAGTTCGACAGGGTTCATAGTAGAGACCCAGTACTTC
V gene: TRBV6-5; clone size: .; J gene: TRBJ2-7; D gene: TRBD1; CDR3 protein: CASSYPDRGRVEQYF; CDR3 DNA: TGTGCCAGCAGTTACCCGGACAGGGGGCGCGTCGAGCAGTACTTC
V gene: TRBV7-9; clone size: .; J gene: TRBJ2-2; D gene: .; CDR3 protein: CASSLTGGVGGELFF; CDR3 DNA: TGTGCCAGCAGCTTAACAGGAGGCGTCGGCGGGGAGCTGTTTTTT
V gene: TRBV28; clone size: .; J gene: TRBJ1-2; D gene: TRBD1; CDR3 protein: CASSLQGDYGYTF; CDR3 DNA: TGTGCCAGCAGCCTACAGGGGGACTATGGCTACACCTTC
V gene: TRBV5-1; clone size: .; J gene: TRBJ2-7; D gene: .; CDR3 protein: CASSPDYSYEQYF; CDR3 DNA: TGCGCCAGCAGCCCGGACTACTCCTACGAGCAGTACTTC
V gene: TRBV5-6; clone size: .; J gene: TRBJ2-5; D gene: TRBD2; CDR3 protein: CASRRLAGEGVQYF; CDR3 DNA: TGTGCCAGCAGACGACTAGCGGGAGAAGGGGTGCAGTACTTC
V gene: TRBV6-5; clone size: once; J gene: TRBJ1-1; D gene: .; CDR3 protein: CASSSVGGMSTEAFF; CDR3 DNA: TGTGCCAGCAGCAGCGTGGGTGGTATGAGCACTGAAGCTTTCTTT
V gene: TRBV27; clone size: .; J gene: TRBJ2-1; D gene: TRBD2; CDR3 protein: CASSRAPGLAGDWGQFF; CDR3 DNA: TGTGCCAGCAGTCGGGCACCGGGACTAGCGGGAGACTGGGGGCAGTTCTTC
V gene: TRBV28; clone size: once; J gene: TRBJ2-3; D gene: .; CDR3 protein: CASSQLSISGERYF; CDR3 DNA: TGTGCCAGCAGCCAATTAAGCATTAGCGGAGAGAGGTATTTT
V gene: TRBV6-5; clone size: medium-sized; J gene: TRBJ1-2; D gene: TRBD1; CDR3 protein: CATWTGEANYGYTF; CDR3 DNA: TGTGCCACCTGGACAGGTGAAGCTAACTATGGCTACACCTTC
V gene: TRBV7-8; clone size: .; J gene: TRBJ1-6; D gene: .; CDR3 protein: CASSGFRDGNSPLHF; CDR3 DNA: TGTGCCAGCAGCGGATTCCGGGACGGAAATTCACCCCTCCACTTT